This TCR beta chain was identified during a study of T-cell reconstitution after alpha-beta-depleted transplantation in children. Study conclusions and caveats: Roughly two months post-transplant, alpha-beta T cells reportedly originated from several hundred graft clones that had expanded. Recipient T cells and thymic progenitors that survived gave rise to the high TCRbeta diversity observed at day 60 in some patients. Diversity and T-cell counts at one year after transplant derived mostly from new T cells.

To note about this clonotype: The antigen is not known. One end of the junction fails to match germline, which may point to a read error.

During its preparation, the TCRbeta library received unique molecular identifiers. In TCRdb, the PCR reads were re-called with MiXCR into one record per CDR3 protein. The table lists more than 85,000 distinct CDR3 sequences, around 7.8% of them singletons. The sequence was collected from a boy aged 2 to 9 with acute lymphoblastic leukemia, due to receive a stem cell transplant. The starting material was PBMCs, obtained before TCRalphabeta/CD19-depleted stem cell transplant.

The CDR3 nucleotides read TGCTGTGCTAGAGATCCAGGGGGGGACACTTATGGAAACACCATATATTTT. It encodes CCARDPGGDTYGNTIYF. The chain has TRBV20-1 and TRBJ1-3; 7 bases are shared with TRBD1. Germline V gene data show CDR1 as DFQATT and CDR2 as SNEGSKA (reference sequence). The CDR3 length is 17 residues.